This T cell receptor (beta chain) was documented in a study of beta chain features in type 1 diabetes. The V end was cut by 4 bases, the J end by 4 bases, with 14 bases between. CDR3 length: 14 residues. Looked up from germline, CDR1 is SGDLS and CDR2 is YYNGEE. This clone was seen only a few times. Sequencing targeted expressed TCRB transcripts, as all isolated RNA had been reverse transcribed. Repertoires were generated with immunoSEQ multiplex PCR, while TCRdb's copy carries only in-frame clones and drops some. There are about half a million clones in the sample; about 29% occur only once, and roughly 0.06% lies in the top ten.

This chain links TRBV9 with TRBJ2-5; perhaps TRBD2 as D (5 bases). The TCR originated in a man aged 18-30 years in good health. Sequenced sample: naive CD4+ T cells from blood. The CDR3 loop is CASSKGSYGETQYF. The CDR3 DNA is TGTGCCAGCAGCAAAGGGAGCTACGGAGAGACCCAGTACTTC.